This T cell receptor beta chain originates from a study of blood T cell repertoires in COVID-19 (dated by TCRdb to 2019 to 2021). Regarding the complete study: Collaborator samples came from the United States, Italy and Spain and covered acute and convalescent phases of COVID-19. The dataset comprised deeply sampled blood TCRbeta repertoires from subjects exposed to, actively infected with, or recovered from COVID-19. The prospective study material was composed of cDNA or gDNA derived from T cells, B-cell-depleted T cells, or PBMCs. Where available, HLA class I and class II types were taken from metadata supplied by the sample provider and were not determined by assay-based typing. Nearly every sample came with metadata listing a de-identified subject ID, COVID-19 status, age in years and sex. A freely available public database, intended as a resource for researchers studying the immune response to SARS-CoV-2, is where the repertoires were released. The samples were drawn from two sources: the first 160 participants of the ongoing ImmuneRACE study, and some 1,300 subjects contributed by 6 global collaborators. What the research found in general, with its limitations: How much clinical and demographic metadata was included differed by source and by participant, and the metadata was provided uncurated.

TCRbeta CDR3 regions were amplified from genomic DNA using the immunoSEQ Assay, a bias-controlled multiplex PCR. Concerning the study's data processing: Within the assay, amplification of reference gene primers was used to estimate how many nucleated cells each sample contained. To quantify the absolute abundance of each unique TCRbeta CDR3 rearrangement, sequence reads were collapsed and filtered. For each sample, productive Simpson clonality was calculated as the square root of Simpson's diversity index over productive rearrangements. This immuneACCESS table, as held by TCRdb, lists in-frame sequences with V and J called but not all clones. Of the missing ones, under half trace to an unresolved V gene in checked studies; the others have no known cause. That table furnishes V, J and clone size, whereas the DNA furnished D and trimming. Within this sample are approximately 220,000 clones, with 86% of them counted one time only. Jointly, the top ten make up about 4.1% of the sample.

Remarks on this clone: This receptor's antigen is unknown. Base quality data are lacking; no much larger clone is found one base away.

Participants in the prospective study were aged roughly 18 to 100 years, lived in approximately 26 United States geographic areas, and enrolled through a virtual design. To assign participants to cohorts, the prospective study relied on clinical history that participants themselves reported in a screening survey and a study questionnaire. Each participant in the prospective study had whole blood, serum and a nasopharyngeal or oropharyngeal swab collected by mobile phlebotomists. Prospective study participants could optionally give additional blood draws and questionnaires over a roughly two-month period. Prospective study blood samples were shipped either frozen or at room temperature before DNA extraction. Sequenced sample: PBMCs or T cells enriched from blood (not recorded which). The TCR sequence derives from a woman aged 40 to 50 with acute COVID-19.

The CDR3 here reads CASSLLGETQYF. The DNA sequence follows: TGTGCCAGCAGCTTGCTCGGGGAGACCCAGTACTTC. Here the chain combines TRBV5-5 and TRBJ2-5; the D segment cannot be called with confidence. From the cysteine through the phenylalanine, the CDR3 covers 12 amino acids. Of all the DNA, just the CDR3 is kept, 36 bases in frame from base 1. CDR1 and CDR2 were assigned from the germline V gene (reference sequence) as SGHKS and YYEKEE. V loses 1 base of germline sequence and J loses 5 bases, and the interval between the two ends is 6 bases.